Below, 17 T cell receptor beta chains from the same sample are listed, as sequenced in a study of identical twins. TCRdb re-called the 5' RACE reads through MiXCR, storing one row per CDR3 protein. Found here are 400,000 to 650,000 distinct CDR3 sequences, 22% of them singletons; the top ten hold 0.91%. These same records also appear under a second study, on T cells expressing NK-cell markers.

Sequenced sample: CD4+ T cells sorted from blood. These receptors originate from a woman younger than 30 in good health.

V usage is TRBV7-9 and J usage is TRBJ2-1; 7 positions match TRBD1. This CDR3 is built from 17 residues. The junction had 10 bases not matched to a gene; V was cut back by 5 bases and J by 0 bases. The germline V gene has CDR1 SEHNR and CDR2 FQNEAQ (reference sequence). Here the CDR3 reads CASSPRGWDSSYNEQFF. CDR3 nucleotides: TGTGCCAGCAGCCCGCGCGGGTGGGACAGCTCCTACAATGAGCAGTTCTTC.

V and J are TRBV2 and TRBJ2-5; 12 bases align to TRBD2. The CDR3 is made up of 15 amino acids. Unmatched junction bases numbered 1, after V lost 4 bases and J lost 1 base. CDR1 and CDR2 (germline): SNHLY, FYNNEI. The CDR3 reads CASSGTSGVQETQYF. The CDR3 coding sequence is TGTGCCAGCAGTGGGACTAGCGGGGTCCAAGAGACCCAGTACTTC. Using reference TRBV2 and TRBJ2-5 for the parts outside the CDR3, the full variable domain is EPEVTQTPSHQVTQMGQEVILRCVPISNHLYFYWYRQILGQKVEFLVSFYNNEISEKSEIFDDQFSVERPDGSNFTLKIRSTKLEDSAMYFCASSGTSGVQETQYFGPGTRLLVL.

This clonotype appeared a few times. CDR3: CASSQVGAGDTQYF. The DNA of the CDR3 is TGTGCCAGCAGCCAAGTGGGGGCAGGGGATACGCAGTATTTT. The gene calls are TRBV3-1 and TRBJ2-3; D perhaps matches TRBD1 (6 bases). V dropped 1 base and J dropped 6 bases, with 11 bases sitting between them. The CDR3 is 14 residues long. Germline assignment: CDR1 LGHDT and CDR2 YNNKEL (reference sequence).

In this sample, this clonotype turned up a few times. The J gene is TRBJ2-7, the V gene TRBV5-1, with a tentative D call TRBD1 (6 bases). Trimming removed 0 bases at V and 5 bases at J, with 12 bases between. The CDR3 totals 14 residues. Per the germline V gene, CDR1 is SGHRS and CDR2 is YFSETQ. CDR3 residues: CASSLAPGEDEQYF. CDR3 DNA: TGCGCCAGCAGCTTGGCCCCAGGGGAAGACGAGCAGTACTTC.

The rearrangement uses TRBV6-2 or TRBV6-3 and TRBJ2-5, with 12 bases lining up with TRBD1. This CDR3 spans 15 amino acids. The ends lost 8 bases at V and 2 bases at J; junction bases unmatched: 6. CDR1 is MNHEY, CDR2 SVGEGT, per germline. The CDR3 coding sequence is TGTGCCAGCCGGGACAGGGGGCTTCGGCAAGAGACCCAGTACTTC. It encodes CASRDRGLRQETQYF.

V and J are TRBV5-1 and TRBJ1-4, with 8 nucleotides matching TRBD1. CDR3 size: 14 residues. Germline trimming cut 3 bases from V and 7 bases from J; bases unmatched to any gene: 5. Germline-derived CDR1 and CDR2 are SGHRS and YFSETQ. DNA for the CDR3: TGCGCCAGCAGCTCAGGGGGCTTTTTTGAAAAACTGTTTTTT. This encodes CASSSGGFFEKLFF.

Only a few counts were recorded for this clonotype. The gene calls are TRBV10-1 and TRBJ2-1, with 11 bases fitting TRBD2. Germline CDR1 is WNHNN and CDR2 is SYGVQD (reference sequence). This CDR3 has 13 residues. Trimming cost V 11 bases and J 3 bases; bases outside gene matches: 3. The CDR3 bases are TGCGCCTCCGGGACTAGCGGCTACAATGAGCAGTTCTTC. Its protein is CASGTSGYNEQFF.

The V and J genes are TRBV20-1 and TRBJ1-1; D gene unclear. There are 14 residues in the CDR3. In germline, CDR1 is DFQATT, CDR2 SNEGSKA (reference sequence). V dropped 4 bases and J dropped 1 base, with 13 bases sitting between them. The CDR3 coding sequence is TGCAGTGCTATTCATCCAGCATCGAACACTGAAGCTTTCTTT. This gives the protein CSAIHPASNTEAFF.

CDR3 in amino acids: CASSLGMGWEHEQYF. The CDR3 DNA reads TGTGCCAGCAGCCTGGGAATGGGATGGGAGCACGAGCAGTACTTC. The rearrangement links TRBV5-4 to TRBJ2-7, with D maybe TRBD2 (5 bases). The CDR3 contains 15 residues. Trimming took off 4 bases at V and 5 bases at J, with 19 bases between the two ends. Germline V gives CDR1 SGHNT, CDR2 YYREEE (reference sequence).

This chain joins TRBV6-5 and TRBJ2-7, with a possible D match to TRBD1 (5 bases). Trimming took off 0 bases at V and 5 bases at J, with 14 bases between the two ends. Germline assignment: CDR1 MNHEY and CDR2 SVGAGI. This CDR3 has 15 amino acids. CDR3 in amino acids: CASSYSRNRPHEQYF. CDR3 nucleotides: TGTGCCAGCAGTTACTCAAGGAACAGGCCTCACGAGCAGTACTTC.

The chain couples TRBV5-1 to TRBJ1-4; 7 bases line up with TRBD1. Germline CDR1 reads SGHRS; CDR2 reads YFSETQ. The CDR3 is 13 amino acids. V lost 4 bases to trimming and J lost 7 bases; unmatched junction nucleotides: 4. DNA for the CDR3: TGCGCCAGCAGCAAGGGGGCTGGTGAAAAACTGTTTTTT. Its translation is CASSKGAGEKLFF.

A few counts support this clonotype. The chain links TRBV20-1 to TRBJ1-1; TRBD1 might be the D (5 bases). V dropped 6 bases and J dropped 0 bases, with 14 bases sitting between them. The CDR3 spans 14 residues. Germline assignment: CDR1 DFQATT and CDR2 SNEGSKA (reference sequence). The CDR3 here is CSARRKGMNTEAFF. For the CDR3, the DNA is TGCAGTGCAAGAAGGAAGGGGATGAACACTGAAGCTTTCTTT.

DNA of the CDR3: TGCGCCAGCCGACAAGAGACAGCGTCCTACGAGCAGTACTTC. This sequence encodes CASRQETASYEQYF. The genes are TRBV5-1 and TRBJ2-7; TRBD1 might be the D (5 bases). Germline V CDR1 and CDR2: SGHRS, YFSETQ. The ends were cut back, 7 bases at V and 1 base at J, with 15 bases in the middle. This CDR3 region has 14 residues.

This clonotype has more than one count but fewer than ten. This chain connects TRBV27 to TRBJ1-5; TRBD1 agrees at 10 bases. This CDR3 is 13 amino acids long. With V trimmed by 6 bases and J by 9 bases, 5 bases remained unmatched. Germline V gene data show CDR1 as MNHEY and CDR2 as SMNVEV (reference sequence). The CDR3 coding sequence is TGTGCCAGCAGCGAAGGACAGGGGGGGCCCCAGCATTTT. Translating gives CASSEGQGGPQHF.

CDR3 sequence reads: CAISESVGQLAKNIQYF. The CDR3 region has the DNA TGTGCCATCAGTGAGTCGGTGGGACAGCTAGCCAAAAACATTCAGTACTTC. The gene calls are TRBV10-3 and TRBJ2-4; TRBD1 agrees at 7 bases. The trim removed 0 bases at V and 0 bases at J, leaving 5 bases unmatched. In germline, CDR1 is ENHRY, CDR2 SYGVKD. The CDR3 covers 17 residues.

This sequence joins TRBV7-9 and TRBJ1-1; D uncertain. The germline CDR1 and CDR2 sequences are SEHNR and FQNEAQ (reference sequence). V was trimmed by 7 bases and J by 0 bases, leaving 9 bases between them. The CDR3 extends over 13 amino acids. This CDR3 is CASNGEMNTEAFF. The CDR3 DNA reads as TGTGCCAGCAACGGGGAAATGAACACTGAAGCTTTCTTT.

The V and J genes are TRBV7-2 and TRBJ2-5; 7 nucleotides match TRBD2. Germline CDR1 reads SGHTA; CDR2 reads FQGNSA. V lost 0 bases to trimming and J lost 2 bases; unmatched junction nucleotides: 12. The length of the CDR3 is 18 residues. CDR3 sequence: CASSLASAAGLSQETQYF. The CDR3 DNA is TGTGCCAGCAGCTTAGCTTCAGCAGCGGGGCTTTCTCAAGAGACCCAGTACTTC. Based on the CDR3 plus reference TRBV7-2 and TRBJ2-5, the full variable domain is GAGVSQSPSNKVTEKGKDVELRCDPISGHTALYWYRQSLGQGLEFLIYFQGNSAPDKSGLPSDRFSAERTGGSVSTLTIQRTQQEDSAVYLCASSLASAAGLSQETQYFGPGTRLLVL.